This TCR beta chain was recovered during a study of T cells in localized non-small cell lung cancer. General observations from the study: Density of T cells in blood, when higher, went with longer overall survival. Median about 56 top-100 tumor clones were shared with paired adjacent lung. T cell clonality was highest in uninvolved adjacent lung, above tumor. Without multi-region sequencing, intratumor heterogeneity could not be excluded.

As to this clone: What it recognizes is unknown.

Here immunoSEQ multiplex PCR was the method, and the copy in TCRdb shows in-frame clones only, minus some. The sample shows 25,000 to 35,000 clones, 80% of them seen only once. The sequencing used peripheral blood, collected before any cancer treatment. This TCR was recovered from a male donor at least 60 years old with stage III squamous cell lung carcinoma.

The CDR3 DNA sequence: TGTGCCAGCAGCAGACAGACAGTCGGCTACACCTTC. Amino acids: CASSRQTVGYTF. This sequence joins TRBV7-9 and TRBJ1-2, with D perhaps matching TRBD1 (5 bases). V lost 5 bases and J 8 bases, leaving 12 bases between the germline ends. CDR3 length: 12 amino acids. Germline loops: CDR1 SEHNR, CDR2 FQNEAQ (reference sequence).